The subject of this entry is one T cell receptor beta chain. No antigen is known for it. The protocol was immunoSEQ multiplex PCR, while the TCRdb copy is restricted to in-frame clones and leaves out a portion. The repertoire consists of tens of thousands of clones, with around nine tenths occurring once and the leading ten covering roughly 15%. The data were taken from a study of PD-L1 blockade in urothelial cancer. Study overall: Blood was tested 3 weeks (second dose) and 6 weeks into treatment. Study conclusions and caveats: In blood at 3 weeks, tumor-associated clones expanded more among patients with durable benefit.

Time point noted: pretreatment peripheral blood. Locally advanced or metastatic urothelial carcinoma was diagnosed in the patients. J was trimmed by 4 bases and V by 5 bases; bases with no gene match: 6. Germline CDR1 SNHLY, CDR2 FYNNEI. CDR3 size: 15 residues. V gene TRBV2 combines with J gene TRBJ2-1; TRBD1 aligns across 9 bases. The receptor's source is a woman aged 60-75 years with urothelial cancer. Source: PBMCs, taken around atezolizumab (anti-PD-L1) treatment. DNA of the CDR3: TGTGCCAGCAGTTACCCCGGGACAGGGTACAATGAGCAGTTCTTC. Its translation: CASSYPGTGYNEQFF.